The TCR beta chain described here comes from a study of radiotherapy plus CTLA-4 blockade in lung cancer. Assay: immunoSEQ multiplex PCR; the TCRdb copy retains only in-frame clones and omits some. The sample includes about 77,000 clones, 70% to 85% of them seen just once. CDR3 length equals 15 residues. CDR1 is SGDLS and CDR2 is YYNGEE in the germline V gene. V lost 1 base, J lost 8 bases, and 7 bases stayed unmatched. Sequenced here: peripheral blood, sampled from a patient treated with radiotherapy plus ipilimumab. This TCR derives from a human donor with non-small cell lung cancer whose response to radiotherapy plus ipilimumab could not be evaluated. The rearrangement joins TRBV9 to TRBJ2-1, with TRBD2 matching over 9 bases. CDR3 coding DNA: TGTGCCAGCAGCGTATTGTTTAGCGGGAGATATGAGCAGTTCTTC. Encoded protein: CASSVLFSGRYEQFF. Combining the CDR3 with reference TRBV9 and TRBJ2-1 gives the whole variable domain DSGVTQTPKHLITATGQRVTLRCSPRSGDLSVYWYQQSLDQGLQFLIQYYNGEERAKGNILERFSAQQFPDLHSELNLSSLELGDSALYFCASSVLFSGRYEQFFGPGTRLTVL.